This T cell receptor beta chain was captured in a study of control samples from healthy donors and cancer patients. Trimming took 8 bases from V and 0 from J, leaving 5 bases between them. Germline CDR1 and CDR2: WSHSY and SAAADI. The CDR3 loop spans 12 amino acids. TCRdb's table, derived via immunoSEQ multiplex PCR, lists solely in-frame clones and lacks some. The sample holds about 120,000 clones, over 85% seen once. This receptor was identified in a young man in good health. This chain joins TRBV10-2 and TRBJ1-5; D gene ambiguous. The specimen was blood. CDR3 sequence reads: CASHNSNQPQHF. DNA of the CDR3: TGCGCCAGCCACAATAGCAATCAGCCCCAGCATTTT.